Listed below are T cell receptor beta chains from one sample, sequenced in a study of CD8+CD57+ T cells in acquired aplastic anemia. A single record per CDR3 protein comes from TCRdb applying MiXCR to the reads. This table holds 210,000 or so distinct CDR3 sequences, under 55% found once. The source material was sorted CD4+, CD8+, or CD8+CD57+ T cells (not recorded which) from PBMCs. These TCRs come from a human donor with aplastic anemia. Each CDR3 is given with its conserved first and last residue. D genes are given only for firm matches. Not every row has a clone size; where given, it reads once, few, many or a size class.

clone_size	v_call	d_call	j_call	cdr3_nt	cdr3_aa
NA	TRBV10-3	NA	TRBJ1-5	TGTGCCATCAGTGAGTCGGGGGGGGTGACGCCCCAGCATTTT	CAISESGGVTPQHF
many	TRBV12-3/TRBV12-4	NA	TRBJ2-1	TGTGCCAGCAGCTTGAGGGGTGAGCAGTTCTTC	CASSLRGEQFF
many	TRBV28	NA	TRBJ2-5	TGTGCCAGTAGCCTACAAGAGACCCAGTACTTC	CASSLQETQYF
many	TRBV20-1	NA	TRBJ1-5	TGCAGTGCTAGAGTACCAGGGGATTATAGCAATCAGCCCCAGCATTTT	CSARVPGDYSNQPQHF
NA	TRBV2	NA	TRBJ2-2	TGTGCCAGCAGTGAGGGGGGCACCGGGGAGCTGTTTTTT	CASSEGGTGELFF
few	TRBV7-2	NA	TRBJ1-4	TGTGCCAGCAGCTTAGCTGGGACTGACGGTGAAAAACTGTTTTTT	CASSLAGTDGEKLFF
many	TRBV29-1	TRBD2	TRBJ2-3	TGCAGCGTTGCCCTGACTAGCGGGGGTCCTGGGAATACGCAGTATTTT	CSVALTSGGPGNTQYF
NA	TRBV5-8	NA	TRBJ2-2	TGTGCCAGCAGCTTGTTGGACAGTCCGGGGGAGCTGTTTTTT	CASSLLDSPGELFF
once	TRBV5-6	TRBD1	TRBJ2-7	TGTGCCAGCAGCTTGGTCGGGACAGGAGTCTACGAGCAGTACTTC	CASSLVGTGVYEQYF
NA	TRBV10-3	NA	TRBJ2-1	TGTGCCATCAGGGGGCTAGATTACAATGAGCAGTTCTTC	CAIRGLDYNEQFF
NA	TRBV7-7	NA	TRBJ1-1	TGTGCCAGCAGCCCCGGACCCTTGTTAGCTTTCTTT	CASSPGPLLAFF
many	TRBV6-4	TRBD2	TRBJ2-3	TGTGCCAGCAGACCCAGCGGGGGCCGCACAGATACGCAGTATTTT	CASRPSGGRTDTQYF
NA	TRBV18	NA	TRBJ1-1	TGTGCCAGCTCACCGACCGGGACACCGGACACTGAAGCTTTCTTT	CASSPTGTPDTEAFF
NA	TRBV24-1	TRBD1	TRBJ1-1	TGTGCCACCAGTGCCCCCGAGACAGGGGACGGTGGAGTTGAAGCTTTCTTT	CATSAPETGDGGVEAFF
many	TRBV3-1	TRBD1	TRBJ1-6	TGTGCCAGCAGCCAAAACAGGGGGTATTCACCCCTCCACTTT	CASSQNRGYSPLHF